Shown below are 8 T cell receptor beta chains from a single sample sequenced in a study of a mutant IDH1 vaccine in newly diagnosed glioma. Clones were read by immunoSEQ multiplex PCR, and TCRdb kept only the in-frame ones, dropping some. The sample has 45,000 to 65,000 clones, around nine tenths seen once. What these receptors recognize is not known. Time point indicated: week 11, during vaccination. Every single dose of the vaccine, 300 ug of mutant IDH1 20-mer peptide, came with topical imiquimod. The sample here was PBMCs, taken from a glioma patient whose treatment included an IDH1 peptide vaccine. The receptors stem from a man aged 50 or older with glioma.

The CDR3 DNA reads TGTGCCAGCAGCGGGGGGGATGGCTACACCTTC. Residues: CASSGGDGYTF. The chain is built from TRBV27 and TRBJ1-2; TRBD1 is a possible D gene (5 bases). Germline V lookup: CDR1 MNHEY, CDR2 SMNVEV (reference sequence). Trimming left V 6 bases short and J 6 bases short, with 8 bases between. The CDR3 totals 11 residues.

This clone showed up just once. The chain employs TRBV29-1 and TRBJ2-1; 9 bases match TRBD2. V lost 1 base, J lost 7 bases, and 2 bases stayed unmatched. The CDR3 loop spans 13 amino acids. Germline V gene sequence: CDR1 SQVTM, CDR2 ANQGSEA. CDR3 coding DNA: TGCAGCGTTGAAGGTCTAGCGGGGAATGAGCAGTTCTTC. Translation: CSVEGLAGNEQFF.

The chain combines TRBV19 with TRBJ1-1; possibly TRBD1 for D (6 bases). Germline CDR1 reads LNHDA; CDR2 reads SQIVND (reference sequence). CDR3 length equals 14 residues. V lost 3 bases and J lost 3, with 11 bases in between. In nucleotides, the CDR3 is TGTGCCAGTAGTATCGACAGGCGCTACACTGAAGCTTTCTTT. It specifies CASSIDRRYTEAFF. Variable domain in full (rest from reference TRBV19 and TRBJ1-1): DGGITQSPKYLFRKEGQNVTLSCEQNLNHDAMYWYRQDPGQGLRLIYYSQIVNDFQKGDIAEGYSVSREKKESFPLTVTSAQKNPTAFYLCASSIDRRYTEAFFGQGTRLTVV.

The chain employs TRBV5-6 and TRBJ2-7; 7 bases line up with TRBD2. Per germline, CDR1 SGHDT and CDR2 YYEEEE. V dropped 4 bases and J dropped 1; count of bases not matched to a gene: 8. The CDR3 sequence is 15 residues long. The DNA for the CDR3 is TGTGCCAGCAGCCGTGGACTAGACTATTCCTACGAGCAGTACTTC. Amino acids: CASSRGLDYSYEQYF.

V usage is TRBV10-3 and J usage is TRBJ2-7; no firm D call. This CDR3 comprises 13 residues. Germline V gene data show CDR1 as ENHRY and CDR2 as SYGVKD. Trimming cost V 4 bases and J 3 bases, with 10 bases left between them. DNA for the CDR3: TGTGCCATCAGTGCAACCAACAGCTACGAGCAGTACTTC. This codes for CAISATNSYEQYF.

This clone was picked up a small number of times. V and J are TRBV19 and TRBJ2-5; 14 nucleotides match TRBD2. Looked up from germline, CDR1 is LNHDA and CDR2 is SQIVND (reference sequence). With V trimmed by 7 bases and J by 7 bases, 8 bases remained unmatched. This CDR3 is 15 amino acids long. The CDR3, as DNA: TGTGCCAGTACCCCGACTAGCGGGGGGGTTCGGACCCAGTACTTC. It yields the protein CASTPTSGGVRTQYF.

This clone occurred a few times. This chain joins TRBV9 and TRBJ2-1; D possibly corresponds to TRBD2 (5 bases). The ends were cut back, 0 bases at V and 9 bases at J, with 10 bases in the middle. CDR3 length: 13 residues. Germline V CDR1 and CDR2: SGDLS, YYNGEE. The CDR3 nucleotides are TGTGCCAGCAGCGTAGTATACGAGGGTGAGCAGTTCTTC. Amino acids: CASSVVYEGEQFF.

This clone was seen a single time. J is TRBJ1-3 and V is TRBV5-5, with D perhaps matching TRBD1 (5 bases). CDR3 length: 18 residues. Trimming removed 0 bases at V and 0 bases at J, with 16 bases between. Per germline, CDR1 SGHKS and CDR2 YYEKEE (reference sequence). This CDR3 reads CASSLEPRESASGNTIYF. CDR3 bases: TGTGCCAGCAGCTTGGAACCCAGGGAGTCAGCCTCTGGAAACACCATATATTTT.